The 15 T cell receptor beta chains given below trace back to one sample, sequenced in a study of technical replicates of blood from a few donors. Assay used: immunoSEQ multiplex PCR; TCRdb lists only in-frame clones, some missing. Counted here are 66,000 or so clones, approximately 87% occurring once; the ten biggest clones make up approximately 4.4%. Material: PBMCs. The source is a human donor in good health. Some clones in this sample may be carry-over from other donors' samples.

The chain combines TRBV4-3 with TRBJ2-5, with 8 bases that match TRBD2. This CDR3 comprises 15 residues. Germline V CDR1 and CDR2: LGHNA, YSLEER. After removal of 5 bases from V and 5 bases from J, the junction contained 10 bases not matched to a gene. CDR3 DNA sequence: TGCGCCAGCAGCGCCCGCGGGGGGCCGGGGGAGACCCAGTACTTC. As protein: CASSARGGPGETQYF.

The V and J genes are TRBV7-2 and TRBJ2-2, with 7 bases matching TRBD2. The CDR3 covers 15 residues. The V gene's germline CDR1 is SGHTA and CDR2 FQGNSA. V lost 1 base and J lost 5; bases outside the gene matches: 4. The CDR3 DNA reads TGTGCCAGCAGCTTAGGGCCCGGGAGGACCGGGGAGCTGTTTTTT. Residues: CASSLGPGRTGELFF.

In DNA form, the CDR3 reads TGTGCCAGCAGTTACTCGTTGAGGGCTGGAAACACCATATATTTT. This gives the protein CASSYSLRAGNTIYF. The V gene is TRBV6-5, the J gene TRBJ1-3; D is uncertain. The CDR3 runs 15 residues. Germline CDR1 MNHEY, CDR2 SVGAGI. Trimming took off 0 bases at V and 2 bases at J, with 8 bases between the two ends.

The chain employs TRBV6-5 and TRBJ2-7, with 10 bases matching TRBD2. V trimming: 6 bases; J trimming: 3 bases; junction bases outside the gene matches: 8. This CDR3 has 15 residues. Per the germline V gene, CDR1 is MNHEY and CDR2 is SVGAGI. In DNA form, the CDR3 reads TGTGCCAGCAGCGGACTAGCGGAGGGCCGCTACGAGCAGTACTTC. This encodes CASSGLAEGRYEQYF.

The chain is built from TRBV5-4 and TRBJ2-7; no definite D call. From germline, CDR1 is SGHNT and CDR2 YYREEE (reference sequence). The CDR3 sequence is 15 residues long. Trimming left V 4 bases short and J 3 bases short, with 17 bases between. CDR3 nucleotide sequence: TGTGCCAGCAGCCCCCCCGGCAGGTCCGACTACGAGCAGTACTTC. Its translation: CASSPPGRSDYEQYF.

This chain connects TRBV6-5 to TRBJ1-1, with TRBD1 as a possible D gene (6 bases). The CDR3 length is 11 residues. Germline lookup yields CDR1 MNHEY and CDR2 SVGAGI. The V end lost 5 bases, the J end lost 12 bases, and 13 bases lay between the germline ends. The CDR3 protein is CASSLRGTPFF. The CDR3 DNA reads TGTGCCAGCAGTCTTAGGGGGACGCCTTTCTTT.

The chain has TRBV7-2 and TRBJ2-7; TRBD2 matches 8 bases. The CDR3 has 15 residues. Losses at the gene ends were 1 base for V and 2 bases for J; bases not matched to a gene: 4. The germline V gene encodes CDR1 SGHTA and CDR2 FQGNSA. CDR3 nucleotides: TGTGCCAGCAGCTTAGGGACTAGCATTGCCTACGAGCAGTACTTC. Encoded protein: CASSLGTSIAYEQYF.

The CDR3 loop reads CASSWDIDNEKLFF. In nucleotides, the CDR3 is TGTGCCAGCAGTTGGGACATAGATAATGAAAAACTGTTTTTT. The chain carries TRBV27 and TRBJ1-4, with a possible D match to TRBD1 (6 bases). The length of the CDR3 is 14 residues. Trimming removed 4 bases from V and 4 bases from J, with 10 bases in between. Germline loops: CDR1 MNHEY, CDR2 SMNVEV (reference sequence). The full variable domain, rest sourced from reference TRBV27 and TRBJ1-4, is EAQVTQNPRYLITVTGKKLTVTCSQNMNHEYMSWYRQDPGLGLRQIYYSMNVEVTDKGDVPEGYKVSRKEKRNFPLILESPSPNQTSLYFCASSWDIDNEKLFFGSGTQLSVL.

This chain joins TRBV29-1 and TRBJ2-5; no clear D. This CDR3 has 11 amino acids. Trimming cost V 3 bases and J 2 bases, with 4 bases left between them. CDR1 and CDR2 from the germline V gene are SQVTM and ANQGSEA. CDR3 sequence: CSVDPQETQYF. The DNA of the CDR3 is TGCAGCGTTGACCCACAAGAGACCCAGTACTTC. The complete variable domain, with remaining parts taken from reference TRBV29-1 and TRBJ2-5, reads SAVISQKPSRDICQRGTSLTIQCQVDSQVTMMFWYRQQPGQSLTLIATANQGSEATYESGFVIDKFPISRPNLTFSTLTVSNMSPEDSSIYLCSVDPQETQYFGPGTRLLVL.

J is TRBJ1-1 and V is TRBV29-1; TRBD1 might be the D (6 bases). This CDR3 comprises 13 residues. Germline V gene data show CDR1 as SQVTM and CDR2 as ANQGSEA. CDR3 nucleotides: TGCAGTCACCGGGGGGGGCGCGGGACTGAAGCTTTCTTT. As protein: CSHRGGRGTEAFF.

This sequence joins TRBV9 and TRBJ1-2; D is unresolved. Trimming left V 0 bases short and J 2 bases short, with 14 bases between. Germline-derived CDR1 and CDR2 are SGDLS and YYNGEE. The CDR3 spans 16 residues. The CDR3 spells CASSVDDGQVNYGYTF. CDR3 bases: TGTGCCAGCAGCGTAGACGACGGCCAGGTGAACTATGGCTACACCTTC.

This sequence joins TRBV7-3 and TRBJ2-6; 7 nucleotides align to TRBD2. With 5 bases clipped from V and 0 bases from J, the junction kept 1 base outside the gene matches. Germline V gives CDR1 SGHTA, CDR2 FQGTGA. The CDR3 contains 15 residues. For the CDR3, the DNA is TGTGCCAGCAGCCCGGGGGGCTCTGGGGCCAACGTCCTGACTTTC. This codes for CASSPGGSGANVLTF.

This chain uses TRBV25-1 with TRBJ1-5; 9 bases fit TRBD1. Germline assignment: CDR1 MGHDK and CDR2 SYGVNS. With V trimmed by 1 base and J by 5 bases, 6 bases remained unmatched. This CDR3 has 16 amino acids. Written as DNA, the CDR3 is TGTGCCAGCAGTGAATGGGGTACAGGGGGCGATCAGCCCCAGCATTTT. Its translation is CASSEWGTGGDQPQHF.

The CDR3 loop reads CASSSRASGESYNEQFF. Written as DNA, the CDR3 is TGTGCCAGCAGCTCAAGGGCTAGCGGGGAGTCATACAATGAGCAGTTCTTC. This chain joins TRBV7-2 and TRBJ2-1; 9 bases match TRBD2. Germline V lookup: CDR1 SGHTA, CDR2 FQGNSA. This CDR3 is built from 17 residues. Trimming at V came to 4 bases and at J to 4 bases, leaving 11 bases not matched to a gene. Complete variable domain (other parts from reference TRBV7-2 and TRBJ2-1): GAGVSQSPSNKVTEKGKDVELRCDPISGHTALYWYRQSLGQGLEFLIYFQGNSAPDKSGLPSDRFSAERTGGSVSTLTIQRTQQEDSAVYLCASSSRASGESYNEQFFGPGTRLTVL.

The rearrangement uses TRBV7-2 and TRBJ2-1, with 11 bases aligning to TRBD2. This CDR3 is 17 amino acids long. The V and J ends lost 5 bases and 5 bases, in that order; junction bases with no gene match: 11. Germline V gene lookup returns CDR1 SGHTA and CDR2 FQGNSA. The CDR3, as DNA: TGTGCCAGCAGCCCGGGACTAGCGGCGACTCCACACAATGAGCAGTTCTTC. This translates into CASSPGLAATPHNEQFF.